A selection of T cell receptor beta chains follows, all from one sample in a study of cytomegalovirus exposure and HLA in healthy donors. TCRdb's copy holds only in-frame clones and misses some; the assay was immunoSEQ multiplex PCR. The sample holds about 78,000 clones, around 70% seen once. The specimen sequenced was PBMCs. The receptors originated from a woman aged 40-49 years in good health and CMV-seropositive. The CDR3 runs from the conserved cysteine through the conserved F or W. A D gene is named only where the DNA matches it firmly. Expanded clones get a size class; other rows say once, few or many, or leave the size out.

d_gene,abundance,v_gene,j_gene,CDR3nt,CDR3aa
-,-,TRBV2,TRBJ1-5,TGTGCCAGCAGTGACGGGTTAAATCAGCCCCAGCATTTT,CASSDGLNQPQHF
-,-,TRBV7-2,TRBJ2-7,TGTGCCAGCAGCTCCCCGTACGAGCAGTACTTC,CASSSPYEQYF
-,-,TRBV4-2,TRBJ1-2,TGTGCCAGCAGCCACGAACAGGAGCCCTATGGCTACACCTTC,CASSHEQEPYGYTF
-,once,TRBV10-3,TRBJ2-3,TGTGCCATCAGTGGGGGGCAGGGCACAGATACGCAGTATTTT,CAISGGQGTDTQYF
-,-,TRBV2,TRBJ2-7,TGTGCCAGCTCCGGGTGGGAGGTATCGAACGAGCAGTACTTC,CASSGWEVSNEQYF
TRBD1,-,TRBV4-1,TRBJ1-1,TGCGCCAGCAGCGAAAGAAAGGGACAGGGGGTGAGGATTGGGACTGAAGCTTTCTTT,CASSERKGQGVRIGTEAFF
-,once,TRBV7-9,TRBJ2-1,TGTGCCAGCAGCTTACATAGCCCATACAATGAGCAGTTCTTC,CASSLHSPYNEQFF
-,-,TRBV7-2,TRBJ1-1,TGTGCCAGCAGCTTAGAACCTGGGCGTTACACTGAAGCTTTCTTT,CASSLEPGRYTEAFF
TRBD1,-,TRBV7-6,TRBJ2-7,TGTGCCAGCAGCTTAGACAGGGGGAAAACCCCCTACGAGCAGTACTTC,CASSLDRGKTPYEQYF
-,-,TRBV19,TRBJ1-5,TGTGCCAGTAGTATGGGGGCACAGGTCACGAATCAGCCCCAGCATTTT,CASSMGAQVTNQPQHF
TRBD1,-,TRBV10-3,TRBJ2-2,TGTGCCATCGGTGGTCGACAGGGACCCACCGGGGAGCTGTTTTTT,CAIGGRQGPTGELFF
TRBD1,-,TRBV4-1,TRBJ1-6,TGCGCCAGCAGCCAACAGGGGGATAATTCACCCCTCCACTTT,CASSQQGDNSPLHF
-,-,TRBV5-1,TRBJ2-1,TGCGCCAGCACTCTCGTCGGGGGGCCTGAGAATGAGCAGTTCTTC,CASTLVGGPENEQFF
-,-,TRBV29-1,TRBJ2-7,TGCAGCGTTGAAGACGGGACCTACGAGCAGTACTTC,CSVEDGTYEQYF
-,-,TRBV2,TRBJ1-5,TGTGCCAGCAGTGAAGTGCAGAGCAATCAGCCCCAGCATTTT,CASSEVQSNQPQHF
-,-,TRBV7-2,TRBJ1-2,TGTGCCAGCAGCTTACGTCCAACCTCGGGGGGCTACACCTTC,CASSLRPTSGGYTF
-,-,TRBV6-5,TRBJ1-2,TGTGCCAGCAGTTACTCGAATTTGGGTAACTATGGCTACCCCTTC,CASSYSNLGNYGYPF
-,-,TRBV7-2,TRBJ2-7,TGTGCCAGCAGCACTCAAAAGAACTACGAGCAGTACTTC,CASSTQKNYEQYF
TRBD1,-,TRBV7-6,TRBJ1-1,TGTGCCAGCAGCCTACAGGGGGCCACTGAAGCTTTCTTT,CASSLQGATEAFF
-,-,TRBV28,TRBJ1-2,TGTGCCAGCAGTTTTAGCCAGCTGTTATATGGCTACACTTTC,CASSFSQLLYGYTF
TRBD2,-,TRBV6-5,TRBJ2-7,TGTGCCAGCAGTTACTCAACTAGCGGGAGCCCCTACGAGCAGTACTTC,CASSYSTSGSPYEQYF
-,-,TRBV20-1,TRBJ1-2,TGCAGTGCTTCCGGAGAATATGGCTACACCTTC,CSASGEYGYTF
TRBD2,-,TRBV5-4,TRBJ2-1,TGTGCCAGCAGCTTGGGACTAGCGAAGAATGAGCAGTTCTTC,CASSLGLAKNEQFF
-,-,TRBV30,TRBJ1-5,TGTGCCTGGAACCAGGGTGGTGGTAGCAATCAGCCCCAGCATTTT,CAWNQGGGSNQPQHF
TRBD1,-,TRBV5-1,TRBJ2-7,TGCGCCAGCAGCTTGGATGGTGCAACAGGGGTGGACGAGCAGTACTTC,CASSLDGATGVDEQYF
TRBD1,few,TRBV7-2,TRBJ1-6,TGTGCCAGCAGCTTAGTCGGGAGTGGGGGACAGTCCTATAATTCACCCCTCCACTTT,CASSLVGSGGQSYNSPLHF
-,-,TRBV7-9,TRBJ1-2,TGTGCCAGCAGGCCTTCGTTTGGCTCCTTATATGGCTACACCTTC,CASRPSFGSLYGYTF
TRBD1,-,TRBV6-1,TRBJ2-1,TGTGCCAGCACCCCCGGGGACAGCCGTAACAATGAGCAGTTCTTC,CASTPGDSRNNEQFF
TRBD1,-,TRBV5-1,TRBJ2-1,TGCGCCAGCAGCTTGGAAGGGGGCCATATTGAGTTCTTC,CASSLEGGHIEFF
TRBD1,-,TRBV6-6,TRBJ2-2,TGTGCCAGCAGCTTTCTCCAGGGGGCAGCCGGGGAGCTGTTTTTT,CASSFLQGAAGELFF
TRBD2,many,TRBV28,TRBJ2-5,TGTGCCAGCAGTTTCCTGCGGGGGGGAGGGGAGACCCAGTACTTC,CASSFLRGGGETQYF
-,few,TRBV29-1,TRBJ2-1,TGCAGCGTTTTCCAAGGGGGTAATGAGCAGTTCTTC,CSVFQGGNEQFF
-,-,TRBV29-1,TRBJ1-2,TGCAGCGTTGGGGGGGTATTGAACTATGGCTACACCTTC,CSVGGVLNYGYTF
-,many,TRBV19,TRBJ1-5,TGTGCCAGTAGTATAGGACTGAGGGGCAATCAGCCCCAGCATTTT,CASSIGLRGNQPQHF
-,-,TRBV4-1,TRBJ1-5,TGCGCCAGCAGCCAAGATCTGTCGTACATTGATCAGCCCCAGCATTTT,CASSQDLSYIDQPQHF
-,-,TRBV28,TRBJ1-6,TGTGCCAGCAGAACACAGGGTGGGAATTCACCCCTCCACTTT,CASRTQGGNSPLHF
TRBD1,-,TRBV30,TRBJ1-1,TGTGCCTGGAGAGGACAGGGAACGGCTTTCTTT,CAWRGQGTAFF
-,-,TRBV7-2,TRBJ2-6,TGTGCCAGCAGCCTACAGCCAACTGGGGCCAACGTCCTGACTTTC,CASSLQPTGANVLTF
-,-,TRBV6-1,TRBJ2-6,TGTGCCAGCAGTGCAGGCGACTCTGGGGCCAACGTCCTGACTTTC,CASSAGDSGANVLTF
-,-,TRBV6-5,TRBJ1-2,TGTGCCAGCAGTTACTCTGAGGTCCGGGGTTACCCCTTC,CASSYSEVRGYPF
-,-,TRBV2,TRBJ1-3,TGTGCCAGCAGCCCGGGAACAGGGAAAGGTGGAAACACCATATATTTT,CASSPGTGKGGNTIYF
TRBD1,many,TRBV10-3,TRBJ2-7,TGTGCAACCGGGACAGGGGGCACCTACGAGCAGTACTTC,CATGTGGTYEQYF
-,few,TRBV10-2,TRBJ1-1,TGCGCCAGCAGTGAAGGGGGGGGGCGGGGGGCCGGTAACACTGAAGCTTTCTTT,CASSEGGGRGAGNTEAFF
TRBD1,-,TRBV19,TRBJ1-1,TGTGCCAGTAGTATAGCTCCGGGACAGGGCCGTGAAGCTTTCTTT,CASSIAPGQGREAFF
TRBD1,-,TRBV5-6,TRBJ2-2,TGTGCCAGCAGCTTGAGGGACAGGGACACCGGGGAGCTGTTTTTT,CASSLRDRDTGELFF
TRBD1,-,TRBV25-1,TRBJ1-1,TGTGCCAGCAGTGAATACCTAGGACAGGGGGCCTCTGAAGCTTTCTTT,CASSEYLGQGASEAFF
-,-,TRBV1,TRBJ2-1,TGCACCAGCAGCCAAGAGGACAGGGAGGACAATGAGCAGTTCTTC,CTSSQEDREDNEQFF
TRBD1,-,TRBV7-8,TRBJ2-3,TGTGCCAGCAGCTTAACCGGGACAGGGGGATTCGGGGTTGGAACAGATACGCAGTATTTT,CASSLTGTGGFGVGTDTQYF